The clone carrying this TCR beta chain occurred a few times. The data originate from a study of identical twins. CDR3 length equals 15 residues. Germline lookup yields CDR1 SGHRS and CDR2 YFSETQ. V lost 1 base, J lost 3 bases, and 13 bases lay in between. TCRdb called the 5' RACE reads again in MiXCR, with one record for every CDR3 protein. The sample lists 1,800,000 or so distinct CDR3 sequences; around a third were seen once. This chain links TRBV5-1 with TRBJ2-5, with D uncertain. This clonotype originated in a newborn girl in good health. What was sequenced was cord blood. CDR3 nucleotides: TGCGCCAGCAGCTTGCACCGGTCCCCTGAAGAGACCCAGTACTTC. Translation: CASSLHRSPEETQYF.